This T cell receptor beta chain originates from a study of T cells in Graves' hyperthyroidism and ophthalmopathy. Points from the study as a whole: Model predictions of ophthalmopathy came a median roughly 6.4 months before onset. Most thyroid clonotypes expanded above 0.001 were also detected in blood.

J lost 6 bases, V lost 5 bases, and 7 bases had no gene match. The CDR3 covers 14 residues. The germline V gene encodes CDR1 SNHLY and CDR2 FYNNEI. Researchers took RNA transcripts and amplified the TCR beta CDR3 regions from them. The primer set for the first-round RT-PCR of the TCR CDR3 was HTBI. TCRdb analysed the multiplex PCR reads with MiXCR anew, one entry per CDR3 protein. The sample records some 350,000 distinct CDR3 sequences, roughly 13% being singletons. The table lists this clonotype with many counts. Its target is not known. Each ophthalmopathy patient scored at least 3 on the Clinical Activity Score and at least 4 on NOSPECS grade, with duration under 3 months. Fresh peripheral blood, around 9.2 ml of it, supplied the PBMCs.

This TCR was recovered from a woman between 40 and 50 years old with Graves' ophthalmopathy. Sequenced: blood. The rearrangement links TRBV2 to TRBJ1-2; 9 bases align to TRBD1. The CDR3 region has the DNA TGTGCCAGCAGTTATTTGAGGACAGGGGATGGCTACACCTTC. Its translation: CASSYLRTGDGYTF.